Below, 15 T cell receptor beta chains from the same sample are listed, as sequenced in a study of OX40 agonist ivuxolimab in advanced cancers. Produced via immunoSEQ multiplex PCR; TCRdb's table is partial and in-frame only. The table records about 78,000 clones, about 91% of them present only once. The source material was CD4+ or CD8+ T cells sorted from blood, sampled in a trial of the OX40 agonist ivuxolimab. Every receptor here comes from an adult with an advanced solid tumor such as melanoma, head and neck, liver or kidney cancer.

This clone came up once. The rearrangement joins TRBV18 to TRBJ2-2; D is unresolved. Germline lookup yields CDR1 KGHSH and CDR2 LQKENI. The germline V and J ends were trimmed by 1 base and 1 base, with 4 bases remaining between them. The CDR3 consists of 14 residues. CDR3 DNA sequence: TGTGCCAGCTCACCACAGGAGAACACCGGGGAGCTGTTTTTT. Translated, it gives CASSPQENTGELFF.

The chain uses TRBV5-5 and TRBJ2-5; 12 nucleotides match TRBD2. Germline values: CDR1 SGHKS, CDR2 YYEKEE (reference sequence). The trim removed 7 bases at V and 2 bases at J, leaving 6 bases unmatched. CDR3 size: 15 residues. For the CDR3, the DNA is TGTGCCAGCTTAAGGACTAGCGGGGCTCAAGAGACCCAGTACTTC. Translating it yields CASLRTSGAQETQYF.

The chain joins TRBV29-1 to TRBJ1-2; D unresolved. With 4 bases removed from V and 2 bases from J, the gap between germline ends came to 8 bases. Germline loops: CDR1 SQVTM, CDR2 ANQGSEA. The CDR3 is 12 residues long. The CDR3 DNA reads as TGCAGCGTTGGGCACACCAACTATGGCTACACCTTC. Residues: CSVGHTNYGYTF.

In nucleotides, the CDR3 is TGTGCCAGCAGCTTGTGGGACAGGGACAATGGCTACACCTTC. This codes for CASSLWDRDNGYTF. This chain uses TRBV5-8 with TRBJ1-2; TRBD1 aligns across 9 bases. The germline V gene encodes CDR1 SGHTS and CDR2 YDEGEE. The CDR3 is 14 amino acids. V lost 1 base to trimming and J lost 6 bases; unmatched junction nucleotides: 4. Together with reference TRBV5-8 and TRBJ1-2, the CDR3 gives the full variable domain: EAGVTQSPTHLIKTRGQQATLRCSPISGHTSVYWYQQALGLGLQFLLWYDEGEERNRGNFPPRFSGRQFPNYSSELNVNALELEDSALYLCASSLWDRDNGYTFGSGTRLTVV.

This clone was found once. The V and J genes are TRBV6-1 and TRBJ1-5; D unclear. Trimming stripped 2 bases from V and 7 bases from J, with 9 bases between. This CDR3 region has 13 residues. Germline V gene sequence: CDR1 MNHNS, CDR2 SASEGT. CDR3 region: CASSERASQPQHF. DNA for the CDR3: TGTGCCAGCAGTGAAAGGGCGAGCCAGCCCCAGCATTTT.

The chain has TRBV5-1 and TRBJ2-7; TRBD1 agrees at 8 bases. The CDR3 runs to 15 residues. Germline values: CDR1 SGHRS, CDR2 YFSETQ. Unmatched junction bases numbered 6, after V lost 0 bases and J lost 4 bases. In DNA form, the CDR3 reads TGCGCCAGCAGCTTGGTGGCCAGGGGGCTTTACGAGCAGTACTTC. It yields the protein CASSLVARGLYEQYF.

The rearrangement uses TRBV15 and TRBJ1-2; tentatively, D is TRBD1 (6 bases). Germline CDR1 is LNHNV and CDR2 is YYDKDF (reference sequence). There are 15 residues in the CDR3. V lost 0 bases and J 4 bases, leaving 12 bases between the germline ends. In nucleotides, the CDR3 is TGTGCCACCAGCAGAGATCCACAGGGAGGCTATGGCTACACCTTC. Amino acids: CATSRDPQGGYGYTF.

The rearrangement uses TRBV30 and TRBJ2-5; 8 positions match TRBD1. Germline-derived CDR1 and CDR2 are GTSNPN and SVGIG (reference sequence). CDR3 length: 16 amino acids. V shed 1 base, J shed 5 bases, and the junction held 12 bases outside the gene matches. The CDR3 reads CAWSASGGLTRETQYF. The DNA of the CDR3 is TGTGCCTGGAGTGCCTCAGGGGGCCTTACGAGGGAGACCCAGTACTTC.

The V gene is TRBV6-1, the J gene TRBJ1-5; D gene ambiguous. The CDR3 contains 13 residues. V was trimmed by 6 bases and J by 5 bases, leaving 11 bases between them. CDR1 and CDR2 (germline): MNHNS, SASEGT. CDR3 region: CASSPSRHQPQHF. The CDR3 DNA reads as TGTGCCAGCAGCCCGAGTCGGCATCAGCCCCAGCATTTT.

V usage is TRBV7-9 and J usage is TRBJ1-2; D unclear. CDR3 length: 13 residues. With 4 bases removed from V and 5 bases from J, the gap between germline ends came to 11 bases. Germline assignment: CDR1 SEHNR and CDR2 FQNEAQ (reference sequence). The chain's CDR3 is CASSSRGGYGYTF. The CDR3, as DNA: TGTGCCAGCAGCTCCCGAGGTGGTTATGGCTACACCTTC.

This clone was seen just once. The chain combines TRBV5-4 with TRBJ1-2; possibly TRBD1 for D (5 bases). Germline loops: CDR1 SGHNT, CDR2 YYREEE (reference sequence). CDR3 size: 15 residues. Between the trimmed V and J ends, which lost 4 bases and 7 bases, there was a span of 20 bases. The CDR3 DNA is TGTGCCAGCAGCCAAGGGGACTCTAGCACGTTTGGCTACACCTTC. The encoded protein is CASSQGDSSTFGYTF.

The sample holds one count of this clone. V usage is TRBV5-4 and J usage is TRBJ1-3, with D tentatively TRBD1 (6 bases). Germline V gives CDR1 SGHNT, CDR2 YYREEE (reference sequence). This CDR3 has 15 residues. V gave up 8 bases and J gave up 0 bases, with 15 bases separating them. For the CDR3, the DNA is TGTGCCAGTCACAGGGACGCCAACTCTGGAAACACCATATATTTT. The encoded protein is CASHRDANSGNTIYF.

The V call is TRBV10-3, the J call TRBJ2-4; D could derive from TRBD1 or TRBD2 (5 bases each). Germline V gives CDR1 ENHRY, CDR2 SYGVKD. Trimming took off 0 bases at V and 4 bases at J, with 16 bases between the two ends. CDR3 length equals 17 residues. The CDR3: CAISESEVDRLKNIQYF. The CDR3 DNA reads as TGTGCCATCAGTGAGTCTGAGGTAGACAGACTAAAAAACATTCAGTACTTC.

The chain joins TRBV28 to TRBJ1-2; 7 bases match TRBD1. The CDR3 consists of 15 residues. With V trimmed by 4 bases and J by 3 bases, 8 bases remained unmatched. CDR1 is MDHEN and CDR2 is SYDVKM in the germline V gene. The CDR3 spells CASSSPAGGDYGYTF. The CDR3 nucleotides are TGTGCCAGCAGTTCCCCCGCAGGGGGAGACTATGGCTACACCTTC.

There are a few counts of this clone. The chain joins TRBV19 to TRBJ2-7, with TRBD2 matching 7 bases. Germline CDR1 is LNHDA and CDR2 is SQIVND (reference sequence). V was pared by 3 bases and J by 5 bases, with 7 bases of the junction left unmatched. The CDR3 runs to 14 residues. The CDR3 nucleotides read TGTGCCAGTAGTATGGGGAGGGCCTGGGACGAGCAGTACTTC. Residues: CASSMGRAWDEQYF.